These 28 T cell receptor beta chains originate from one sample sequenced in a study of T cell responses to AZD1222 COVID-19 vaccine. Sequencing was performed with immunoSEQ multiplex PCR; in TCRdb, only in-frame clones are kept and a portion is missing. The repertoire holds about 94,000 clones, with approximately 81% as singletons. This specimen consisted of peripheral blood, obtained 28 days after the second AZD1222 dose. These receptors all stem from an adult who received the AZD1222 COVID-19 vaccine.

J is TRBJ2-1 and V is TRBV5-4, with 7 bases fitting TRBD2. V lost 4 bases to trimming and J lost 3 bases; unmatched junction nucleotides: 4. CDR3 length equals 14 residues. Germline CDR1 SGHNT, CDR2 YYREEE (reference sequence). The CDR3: CASSRPGGYNEQFF. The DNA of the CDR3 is TGTGCCAGCAGCCGGCCGGGGGGCTACAATGAGCAGTTCTTC.

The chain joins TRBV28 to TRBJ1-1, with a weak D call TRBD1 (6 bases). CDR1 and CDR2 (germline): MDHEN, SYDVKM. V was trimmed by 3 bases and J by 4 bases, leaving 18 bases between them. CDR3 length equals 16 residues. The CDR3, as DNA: TGTGCCAGCAGTTTGGCCGCCGCAGGGGCGGTCACTGAAGCTTTCTTT. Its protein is CASSLAAAGAVTEAFF.

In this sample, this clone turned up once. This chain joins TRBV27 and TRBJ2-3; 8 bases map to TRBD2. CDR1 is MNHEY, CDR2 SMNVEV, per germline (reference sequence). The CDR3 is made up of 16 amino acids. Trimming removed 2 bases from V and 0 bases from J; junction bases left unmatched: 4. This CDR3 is CASSLGSSGSTDTQYF. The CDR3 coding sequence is TGTGCCAGCAGTTTAGGGTCTAGCGGGAGCACAGATACGCAGTATTTT.

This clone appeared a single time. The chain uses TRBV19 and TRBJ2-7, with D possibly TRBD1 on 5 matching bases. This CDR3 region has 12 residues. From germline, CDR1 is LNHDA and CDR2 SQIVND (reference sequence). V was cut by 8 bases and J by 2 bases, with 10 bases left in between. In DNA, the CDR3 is TGTGCCAGTGGGGCAGCCACCTACGAGCAGTACTTC. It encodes CASGAATYEQYF. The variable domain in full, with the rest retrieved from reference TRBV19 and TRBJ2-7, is DGGITQSPKYLFRKEGQNVTLSCEQNLNHDAMYWYRQDPGQGLRLIYYSQIVNDFQKGDIAEGYSVSREKKESFPLTVTSAQKNPTAFYLCASGAATYEQYFGPGTRLTVT.

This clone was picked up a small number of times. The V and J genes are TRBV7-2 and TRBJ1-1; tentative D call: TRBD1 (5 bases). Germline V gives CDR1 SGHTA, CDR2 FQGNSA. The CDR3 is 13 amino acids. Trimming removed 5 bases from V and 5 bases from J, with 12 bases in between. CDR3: CASSTSAGTEAFF. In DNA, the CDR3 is TGTGCCAGCAGCACGTCCGCAGGGACTGAAGCTTTCTTT.

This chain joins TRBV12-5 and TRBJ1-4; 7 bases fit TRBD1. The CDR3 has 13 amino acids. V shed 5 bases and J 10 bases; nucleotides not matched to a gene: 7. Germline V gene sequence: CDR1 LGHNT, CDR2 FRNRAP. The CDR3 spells CASGLGTAGKLFF. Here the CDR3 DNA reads TGTGCTAGTGGTCTCGGGACAGCCGGAAAACTGTTTTTT.

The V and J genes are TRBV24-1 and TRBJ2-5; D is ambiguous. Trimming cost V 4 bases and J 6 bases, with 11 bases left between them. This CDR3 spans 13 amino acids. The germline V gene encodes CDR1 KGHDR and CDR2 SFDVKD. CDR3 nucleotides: TGTGCCACCAGTGACTCGCGGACGCAGACCCAGTACTTC. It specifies CATSDSRTQTQYF.

CDR3 DNA sequence: TGTGCCAGCAGCTTCTACAGGGGGCGCAATCCATCCACTGAAGCTTTCTTT. This translates into CASSFYRGRNPSTEAFF. This sequence joins TRBV5-4 and TRBJ1-1; 9 positions agree with TRBD1. The V gene's germline CDR1 is SGHNT and CDR2 YYREEE (reference sequence). This CDR3 has 17 residues. Germline trimming cut 2 bases from V and 4 bases from J; bases unmatched to any gene: 12.

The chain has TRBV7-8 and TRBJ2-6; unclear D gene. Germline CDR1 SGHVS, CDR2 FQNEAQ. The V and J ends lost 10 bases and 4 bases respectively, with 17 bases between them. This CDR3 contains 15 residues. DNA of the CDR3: TGTGCCAACAAGCCCCAGCCGGTCGGGGCCAACGTCCTGACTTTC. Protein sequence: CANKPQPVGANVLTF.

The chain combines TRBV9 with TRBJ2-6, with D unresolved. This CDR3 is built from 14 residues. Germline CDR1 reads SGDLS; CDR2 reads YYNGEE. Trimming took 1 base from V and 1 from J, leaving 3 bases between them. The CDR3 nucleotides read TGTGCCAGCAGCGTAACGTCTGGGGCCAACGTCCTGACTTTC. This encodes CASSVTSGANVLTF.

The CDR3 coding sequence is TGTGCCAGCAGCCAAGGAGCAGGGGTCATAAATTCACCCCTCCACTTT. Translated, it gives CASSQGAGVINSPLHF. The V call is TRBV3-1 (or the pseudogene TRBV3-2), the J call TRBJ1-6; D is possibly TRBD1 (6 bases). The CDR3 consists of 16 residues. CDR1 is LGHDT, CDR2 YNNKEL, per germline (reference sequence). V lost 1 base and J lost 7, with 14 bases in between.

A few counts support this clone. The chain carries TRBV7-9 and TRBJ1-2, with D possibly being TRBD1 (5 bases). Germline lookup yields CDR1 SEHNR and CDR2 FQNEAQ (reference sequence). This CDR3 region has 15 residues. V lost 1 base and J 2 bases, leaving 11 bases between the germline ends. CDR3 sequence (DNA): TGTGCCAGCAGCTTAGGGGGGGACGGAAACTATGGCTACACCTTC. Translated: CASSLGGDGNYGYTF.

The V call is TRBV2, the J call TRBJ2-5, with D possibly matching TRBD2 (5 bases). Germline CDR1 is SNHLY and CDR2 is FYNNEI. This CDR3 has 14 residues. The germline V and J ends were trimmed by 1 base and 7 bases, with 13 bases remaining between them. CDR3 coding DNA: TGTGCCAGCAGTGAAGGAGAACTAGAAGGGACCCAGTACTTC. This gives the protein CASSEGELEGTQYF.

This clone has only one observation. CDR3 region: CASSLISYEQYF. The CDR3 nucleotides are TGTGCCAGCAGCCTCATCAGCTACGAGCAGTACTTC. The chain carries TRBV6-6 and TRBJ2-7; D remains ambiguous. V dropped 6 bases and J dropped 3 bases, with 9 bases sitting between them. CDR3 length: 12 residues. CDR1 is MNHNY, CDR2 SVGAGI, per germline (reference sequence).

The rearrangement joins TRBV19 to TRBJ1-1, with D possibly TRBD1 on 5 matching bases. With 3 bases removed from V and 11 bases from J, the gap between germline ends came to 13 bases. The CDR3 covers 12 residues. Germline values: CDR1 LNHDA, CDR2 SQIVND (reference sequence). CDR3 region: CASSITGRQAFF. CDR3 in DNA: TGTGCCAGTAGTATCACGGGGCGGCAGGCTTTCTTT.

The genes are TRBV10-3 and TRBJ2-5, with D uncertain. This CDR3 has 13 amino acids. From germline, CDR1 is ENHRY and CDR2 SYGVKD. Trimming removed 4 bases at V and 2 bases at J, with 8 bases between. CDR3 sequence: CAISGPAQETQYF. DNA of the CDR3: TGTGCCATCAGTGGTCCAGCACAAGAGACCCAGTACTTC.

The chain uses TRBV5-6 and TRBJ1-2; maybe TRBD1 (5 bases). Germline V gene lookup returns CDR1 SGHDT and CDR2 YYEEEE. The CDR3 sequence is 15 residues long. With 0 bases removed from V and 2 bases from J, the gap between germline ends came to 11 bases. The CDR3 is CASSLVGGDNYGYTF. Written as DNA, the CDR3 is TGTGCCAGCAGCTTGGTTGGTGGGGACAACTATGGCTACACCTTC.

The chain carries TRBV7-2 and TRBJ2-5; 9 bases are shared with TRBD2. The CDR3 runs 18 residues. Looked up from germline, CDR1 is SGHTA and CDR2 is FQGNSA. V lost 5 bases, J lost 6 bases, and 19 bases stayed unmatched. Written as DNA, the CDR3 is TGTGCCAGCAGCCCCACCGGGAATAGCGGGGGCCCCAAGAAGACCCAGTACTTC. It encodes CASSPTGNSGGPKKTQYF.

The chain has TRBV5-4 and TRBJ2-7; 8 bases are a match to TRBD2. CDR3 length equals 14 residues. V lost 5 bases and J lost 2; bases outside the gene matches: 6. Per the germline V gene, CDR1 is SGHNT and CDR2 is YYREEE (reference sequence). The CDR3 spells CASSPGLDPYEQYF. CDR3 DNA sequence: TGTGCCAGCAGTCCGGGACTAGATCCCTACGAGCAGTACTTC.

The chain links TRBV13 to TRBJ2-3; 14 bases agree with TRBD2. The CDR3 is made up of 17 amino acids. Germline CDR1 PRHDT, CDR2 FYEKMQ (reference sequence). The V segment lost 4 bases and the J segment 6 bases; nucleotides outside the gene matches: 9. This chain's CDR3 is CASSSRLAGGHIDTQYF. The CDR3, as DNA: TGTGCCAGCAGCTCCCGACTAGCGGGGGGGCATATCGATACGCAGTATTTT.

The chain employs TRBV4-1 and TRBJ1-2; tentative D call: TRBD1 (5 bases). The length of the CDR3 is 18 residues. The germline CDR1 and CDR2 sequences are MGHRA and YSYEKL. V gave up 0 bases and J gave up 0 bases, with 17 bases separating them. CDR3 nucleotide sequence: TGCGCCAGCAGCCAAGATCAGGGTTCCAACCTTGCTAACTATGGCTACACCTTC. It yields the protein CASSQDQGSNLANYGYTF.

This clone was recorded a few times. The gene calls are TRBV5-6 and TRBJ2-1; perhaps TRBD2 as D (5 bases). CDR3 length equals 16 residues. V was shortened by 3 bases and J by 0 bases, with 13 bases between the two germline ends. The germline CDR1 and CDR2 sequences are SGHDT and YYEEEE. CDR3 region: CASSWSGQSSYNEQFF. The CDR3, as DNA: TGTGCCAGCAGCTGGAGCGGCCAAAGCTCCTACAATGAGCAGTTCTTC.

CDR3 coding DNA: TGTGCCAGCAGCCAAGATCTAGCGGCGAGTACCGGGGAGCTGTTTTTT. Translation: CASSQDLAASTGELFF. The chain combines TRBV4-2 with TRBJ2-2; 7 bases line up with TRBD2. After removal of 0 bases from V and 5 bases from J, the junction contained 6 bases not matched to a gene. The germline V gene encodes CDR1 LGHNA and CDR2 YNFKEQ. CDR3 size: 16 residues.

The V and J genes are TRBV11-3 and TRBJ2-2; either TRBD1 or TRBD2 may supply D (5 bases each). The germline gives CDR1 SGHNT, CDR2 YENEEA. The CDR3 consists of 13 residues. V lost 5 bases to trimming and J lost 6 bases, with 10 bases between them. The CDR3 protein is CASSIRDPGELFF. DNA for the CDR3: TGTGCCAGCAGCATACGGGACCCCGGGGAGCTGTTTTTT.

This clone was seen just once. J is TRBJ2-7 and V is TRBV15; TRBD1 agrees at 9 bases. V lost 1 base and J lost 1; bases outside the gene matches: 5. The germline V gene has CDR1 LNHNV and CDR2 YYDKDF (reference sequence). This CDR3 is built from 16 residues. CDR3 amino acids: CATSRAGQGKSYEQYF. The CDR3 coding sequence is TGTGCCACCAGCAGAGCTGGACAGGGGAAATCCTACGAGCAGTACTTC. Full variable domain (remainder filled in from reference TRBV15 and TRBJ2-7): DAMVIQNPRYQVTQFGKPVTLSCSQTLNHNVMYWYQQKSSQAPKLLFHYYDKDFNNEADTPDNFQSRRPNTSFCFLDIRSPGLGDTAMYLCATSRAGQGKSYEQYFGPGTRLTVT.

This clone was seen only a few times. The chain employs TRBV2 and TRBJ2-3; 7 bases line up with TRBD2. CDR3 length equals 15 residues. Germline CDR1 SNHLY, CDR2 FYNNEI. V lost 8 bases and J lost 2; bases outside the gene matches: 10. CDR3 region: CASDGLAEVTDTQYF. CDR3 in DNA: TGTGCCAGCGATGGGCTAGCGGAGGTCACAGATACGCAGTATTTT. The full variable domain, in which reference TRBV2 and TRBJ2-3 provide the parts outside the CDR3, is EPEVTQTPSHQVTQMGQEVILRCVPISNHLYFYWYRQILGQKVEFLVSFYNNEISEKSEIFDDQFSVERPDGSNFTLKIRSTKLEDSAMYFCASDGLAEVTDTQYFGPGTRLTVL.

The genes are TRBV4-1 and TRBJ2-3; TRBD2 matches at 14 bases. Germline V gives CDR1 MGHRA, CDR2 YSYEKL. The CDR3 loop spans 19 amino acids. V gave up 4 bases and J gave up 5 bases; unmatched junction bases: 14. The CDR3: CASSLRGDGLAGGVDTQYF. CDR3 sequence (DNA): TGCGCCAGCAGCCTCCGAGGGGACGGACTAGCGGGAGGCGTAGATACGCAGTATTTT.

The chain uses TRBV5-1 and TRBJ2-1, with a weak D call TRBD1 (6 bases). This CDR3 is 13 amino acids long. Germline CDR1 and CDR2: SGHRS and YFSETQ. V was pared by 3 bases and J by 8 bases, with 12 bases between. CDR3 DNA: TGCGCCAGCAGCTCACAGGGTACGGATGAGCAGTTCTTC. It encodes CASSSQGTDEQFF.